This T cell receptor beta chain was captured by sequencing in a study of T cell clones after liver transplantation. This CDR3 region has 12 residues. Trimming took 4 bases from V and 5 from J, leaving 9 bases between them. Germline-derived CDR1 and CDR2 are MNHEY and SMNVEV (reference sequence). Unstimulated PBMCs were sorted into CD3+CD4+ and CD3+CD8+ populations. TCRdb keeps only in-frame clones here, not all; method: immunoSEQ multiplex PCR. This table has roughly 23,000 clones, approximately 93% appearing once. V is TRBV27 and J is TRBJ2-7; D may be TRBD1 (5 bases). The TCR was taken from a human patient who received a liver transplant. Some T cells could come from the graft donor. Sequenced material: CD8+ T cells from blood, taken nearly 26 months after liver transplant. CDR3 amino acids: CASSSDSNEQYF. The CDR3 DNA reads TGTGCCAGCAGTTCTGACAGTAACGAGCAGTACTTC.